The 3 T cell receptor beta chains reported below all come from one sample, sequenced in a study of cytomegalovirus exposure and HLA in healthy donors. The PCR ran on 60 Vbeta and 13 Jbeta primers. TCRdb's table, derived via immunoSEQ multiplex PCR, lists solely in-frame clones and lacks some. The sample shows about 140,000 clones, 75% to 90% of them seen only once. The sequencing sample was made of PBMCs. These receptors came from a middle-aged man in good health and CMV-seronegative.

The gene calls are TRBV6-5 and TRBJ1-5, with D hard to call. V was trimmed by 0 bases and J by 3 bases, leaving 6 bases between them. The CDR3 is 14 amino acids. Per germline, CDR1 MNHEY and CDR2 SVGAGI. In DNA, the CDR3 is TGTGCCAGCAGTTACTCCAGGAACAATCAGCCCCAGCATTTT. It specifies CASSYSRNNQPQHF.

The V gene is TRBV5-4, the J gene TRBJ2-2; D is unclear. Germline lookup yields CDR1 SGHNT and CDR2 YYREEE (reference sequence). Trimming removed 1 base at V and 1 base at J, with 8 bases between. The CDR3 extends over 15 amino acids. CDR3 nucleotides: TGTGCCAGCAGCTTGTCAGAATTGAACACCGGGGAGCTGTTTTTT. Amino acids: CASSLSELNTGELFF.

The rearrangement joins TRBV10-3 to TRBJ1-1; D call uncertain. Looked up from germline, CDR1 is ENHRY and CDR2 is SYGVKD. V lost 0 bases to trimming and J lost 3 bases, with 11 bases between them. The CDR3 spans 15 residues. The CDR3 DNA reads as TGTGCCATCAGTGAGTCAGTGAGCGGGTACACTGAAGCTTTCTTT. Translated: CAISESVSGYTEAFF.